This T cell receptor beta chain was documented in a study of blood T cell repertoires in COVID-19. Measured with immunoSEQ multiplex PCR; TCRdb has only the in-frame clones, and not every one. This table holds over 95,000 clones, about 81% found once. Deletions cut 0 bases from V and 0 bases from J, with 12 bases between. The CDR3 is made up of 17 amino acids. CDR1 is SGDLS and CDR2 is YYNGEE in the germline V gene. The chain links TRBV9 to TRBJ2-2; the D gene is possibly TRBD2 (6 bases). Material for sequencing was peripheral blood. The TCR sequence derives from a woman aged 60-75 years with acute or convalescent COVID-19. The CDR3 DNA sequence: TGTGCCAGCAGCGTAGAGGGCCCGGGGGCGAACACCGGGGAGCTGTTTTTT. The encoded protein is CASSVEGPGANTGELFF.